The rows below give T cell receptor beta chains drawn from one sample of a study of T cell responses to AZD1222 COVID-19 vaccine. Profiling relied on immunoSEQ multiplex PCR, and the TCRdb table lists in-frame clones only, not all of them. The table records around 140,000 clones, about nine tenths of them present only once. The sequences come from peripheral blood, collected 28 days after the second AZD1222 dose. The receptors were gathered from an adult who received the AZD1222 COVID-19 vaccine. Each CDR3 is given with its conserved first and last residue. A D gene is named only where the DNA matches it firmly. Clone sizes are given selectively: once, few, many, or a class where the clone is expanded.

J | size | D | V | CDR3 | DNA
TRBJ2-4 | - | - | TRBV4-2 | CASSQEEQNIQYF | TGTGCCAGCAGCCAAGAGGAGCAAAACATTCAGTACTTC
TRBJ2-1 | - | - | TRBV12-3/TRBV12-4 | CASLRRNEQFF | TGTGCCAGCCTCAGGAGGAATGAGCAGTTCTTC
TRBJ1-2 | - | TRBD1 | TRBV2 | CAVLTGTGASYTF | TGTGCCGTACTCACTGGCACAGGGGCTAGCTACACCTTC
TRBJ2-7 | - | - | TRBV9 | CASSVEPSLHYEQYF | TGTGCCAGCAGCGTAGAACCTTCACTTCACTACGAGCAGTACTTC
TRBJ1-2 | - | TRBD1 | TRBV28 | CASSLWPGQDLRFYGYTF | TGTGCCAGCAGTTTATGGCCGGGACAGGATCTTAGATTTTATGGCTACACCTTC
TRBJ1-3 | - | - | TRBV5-8 | CASSNLQGNTIYF | TGTGCCAGCAGCAACTTACAGGGAAACACCATATATTTT
TRBJ2-1 | - | TRBD2 | TRBV29-1 | CSVVVPVGLAGESSYNEQFF | TGCAGCGTCGTGGTCCCGGTGGGACTAGCGGGCGAAAGCTCCTACAATGAGCAGTTCTTC
TRBJ2-3 | - | - | TRBV4-1 | CASSQDGFTDTQYF | TGCGCCAGCAGCCAAGATGGGTTCACAGATACGCAGTATTTT
TRBJ2-1 | - | TRBD2 | TRBV7-9 | CASSSGGSSYNEQFF | TGTGCCAGCAGCTCGGGAGGGAGCTCCTACAATGAGCAGTTCTTC
TRBJ2-5 | - | - | TRBV30 | CAWSANRGGETQYF | TGTGCCTGGAGTGCCAACAGGGGAGGGGAGACCCAGTACTTC
TRBJ2-5 | - | TRBD1 | TRBV11-3 | CASRSGTASGETQYF | TGTGCCAGCAGGTCCGGGACAGCAAGCGGAGAGACCCAGTACTTC
TRBJ1-4 | - | TRBD1 | TRBV7-9 | CASSWDRGTNEKLFF | TGTGCCAGCAGCTGGGACAGGGGAACTAATGAAAAACTGTTTTTT
TRBJ2-7 | - | - | TRBV30 | CAWNPRGGFYEQYF | TGTGCCTGGAACCCGAGGGGGGGGTTCTACGAGCAGTACTTC
TRBJ1-1 | - | - | TRBV13 | CASSLEGHNTEAFF | TGTGCCAGCAGCTTAGAGGGACACAACACTGAAGCTTTCTTT
TRBJ2-7 | once | TRBD1 | TRBV11-2 | CASSWDTGGYEQYF | TGTGCCAGCAGCTGGGACACAGGGGGCTACGAGCAGTACTTC
TRBJ2-3 | - | TRBD2 | TRBV13 | CASSSSLLAGGGDTQYF | TGTGCCAGCAGCTCCAGCCTACTAGCGGGTGGAGGAGATACGCAGTATTTT
TRBJ1-1 | - | TRBD1 | TRBV10-3 | CAISEDRGDTEAFF | TGTGCCATCAGTGAGGACAGGGGAGATACTGAAGCTTTCTTT
TRBJ1-1 | few | - | TRBV6-2/TRBV6-3 | CASSYSGSITEAFF | TGTGCCAGCAGTTACTCTGGTAGCATCACTGAAGCTTTCTTT
TRBJ2-5 | - | TRBD1 | TRBV19 | CASSWTGDQETQYF | TGTGCCAGTAGTTGGACAGGGGATCAAGAGACCCAGTACTTC
TRBJ2-7 | - | TRBD2 | TRBV18 | CASSPTGTSASYEQYF | TGTGCCAGCTCCCCCACCGGGACTAGCGCCTCCTACGAGCAGTACTTC
TRBJ1-2 | - | TRBD1 | TRBV6-6 | CASSYPQEGARGGYTF | TGTGCCAGCAGTTACCCCCAGGAGGGGGCGCGGGGTGGCTACACCTTC
TRBJ2-7 | - | TRBD2 | TRBV10-3 | CAISPRTSYIYEQYF | TGTGCCATCAGTCCAAGGACTAGCTATATTTACGAGCAGTACTTC
TRBJ2-3 | - | TRBD1 | TRBV4-2 | CASSLESGQGGTDTQYF | TGTGCCAGCAGCCTCGAGTCGGGACAGGGGGGGACAGATACGCAGTATTTT
TRBJ1-1 | - | - | TRBV19 | CASSTQLDSREAFF | TGTGCCAGTAGTACACAACTCGACAGTCGTGAAGCTTTCTTT
TRBJ2-1 | - | TRBD2 | TRBV5-1 | CASSSPTSGSYNEQFF | TGCGCCAGCAGCTCCCCGACTAGCGGGAGCTACAATGAGCAGTTCTTC
TRBJ2-7 | - | TRBD1 | TRBV7-2 | CASSSTGAAAQYF | TGTGCCAGCAGCTCTACAGGGGCCGCCGCGCAGTACTTC
TRBJ1-1 | - | - | TRBV29-1 | CSVGSSKPEAFF | TGCAGCGTTGGCAGTTCTAAGCCTGAAGCTTTCTTT
TRBJ2-2 | - | - | TRBV10-3 | CATTGTQNTGELFF | TGTGCCACCACCGGGACGCAGAACACCGGGGAGCTGTTTTTT
TRBJ1-2 | - | TRBD1 | TRBV30 | CAWNIQGWHGYTF | TGTGCCTGGAATATACAGGGGTGGCATGGCTACACCTTC
TRBJ2-5 | - | TRBD1 | TRBV7-6 | CASSTGQGRGETQYF | TGTGCCAGCAGCACCGGACAGGGCCGGGGGGAGACCCAGTACTTC
TRBJ2-1 | few | TRBD2 | TRBV3-1/TRBV3-2 | CASSQSGRNHNEQFF | TGTGCCAGCAGCCAGTCCGGGAGGAATCACAATGAGCAGTTCTTC
TRBJ1-1 | - | - | TRBV10-3 | CAISGGGIEAFF | TGTGCCATCAGTGGGGGGGGTATTGAAGCTTTCTTT
TRBJ1-1 | - | TRBD1 | TRBV6-4 | CASSDTPGQGAGGAFF | TGTGCCAGCAGTGACACACCGGGACAGGGTGCTGGCGGAGCTTTCTTT
TRBJ1-1 | - | TRBD1 | TRBV7-9 | CASSLTGDTEAFF | TGTGCCAGCAGCTTGACAGGGGACACTGAAGCTTTCTTT
TRBJ1-2 | - | - | TRBV14 | CASSQGGNYGYTF | TGTGCCAGCAGCCAGGGGGGGAACTATGGCTACACCTTC
TRBJ2-3 | - | - | TRBV18 | CASSPSYASTDTQYF | TGTGCCAGCTCACCTTCTTACGCGTCGACCGATACGCAGTATTTT
TRBJ2-3 | - | - | TRBV7-3 | CASSPGTSDTQYF | TGTGCCAGCAGCCCCGGGACTTCAGATACGCAGTATTTT
TRBJ1-6 | - | TRBD1 | TRBV15 | CATSRDRERNSPLHF | TGTGCCACCAGCAGGGACAGGGAACGGAATTCACCCCTCCACTTT
TRBJ1-2 | - | - | TRBV25-1 | CASSEFGGYTF | TGTGCCAGCAGTGAATTTGGAGGCTACACCTTC
TRBJ1-2 | - | TRBD1 | TRBV7-2 | CASSSGQGIRYTF | TGTGCCAGCAGCTCCGGACAGGGTATACGCTACACCTTC
TRBJ2-1 | - | TRBD1 | TRBV11-1 | CASSLGGQGWDNEQFF | TGTGCCAGCAGCTTAGGGGGACAGGGCTGGGACAATGAGCAGTTCTTC
TRBJ2-1 | - | TRBD2 | TRBV2 | CASMGLSSYNEQFF | TGTGCCAGCATGGGACTAAGCTCCTACAATGAGCAGTTCTTC
TRBJ2-1 | - | TRBD2 | TRBV6-5 | CASSLSGSSYNEQFF | TGTGCCAGCAGTCTTAGCGGGAGCTCCTACAATGAGCAGTTCTTC
TRBJ2-6 | - | - | TRBV11-3 | CASSLELGLFSGANVLTF | TGTGCCAGCAGCTTAGAGTTGGGACTCTTCTCTGGGGCCAACGTCCTGACTTTC
TRBJ2-7 | once | - | TRBV7-2 | CASSLIPQNYEQYF | TGTGCCAGCAGCTTAATCCCACAGAACTACGAGCAGTACTTC
TRBJ1-1 | - | - | TRBV7-9 | CASSPSRDTEAFF | TGTGCCAGCAGCCCCTCGCGTGACACTGAAGCTTTCTTT
TRBJ1-5 | - | TRBD1 | TRBV19 | CASSMGDSSHQPQHF | TGTGCCAGTAGTATGGGGGACAGTTCTCATCAGCCCCAGCATTTT
TRBJ2-1 | - | TRBD2 | TRBV18 | CASSPPGETSGRAHEQFF | TGTGCCAGCTCACCACCGGGGGAGACTAGCGGGAGGGCCCATGAGCAGTTCTTC
TRBJ2-3 | - | TRBD1 | TRBV7-3 | CASSLMGQGRDTQYF | TGTGCCAGCAGCTTAATGGGACAGGGACGGGATACGCAGTATTTT
TRBJ2-5 | - | TRBD2 | TRBV7-6 | CASSLRLAGGGGTQYF | TGTGCCAGCAGCTTAAGACTAGCGGGAGGCGGGGGGACCCAGTACTTC
TRBJ1-1 | - | TRBD1 | TRBV11-2 | CASSRGQGGTEAFF | TGTGCCAGCAGCAGAGGACAGGGTGGCACTGAAGCTTTCTTT
TRBJ2-2 | - | - | TRBV5-1 | CASSTRQTPNTGELFF | TGCGCCAGCAGCACCCGACAGACCCCGAACACCGGGGAGCTGTTTTTT
TRBJ2-5 | - | - | TRBV4-1 | CASSPVGVIRKETQYF | TGCGCCAGCAGCCCTGTCGGTGTGATCCGAAAAGAGACCCAGTACTTC
TRBJ2-3 | - | - | TRBV7-9 | CASSSKGTSDTQYF | TGTGCCAGCAGCTCCAAGGGGACCTCAGATACGCAGTATTTT
TRBJ1-1 | - | - | TRBV5-1 | CASSLTGPMNTEAFF | TGCGCCAGCAGCTTAACAGGGCCAATGAACACTGAAGCTTTCTTT
TRBJ2-3 | - | - | TRBV7-2 | CASSLGSALDTQYF | TGTGCCAGCAGCTTAGGATCGGCCCTAGATACGCAGTATTTT
TRBJ1-5 | - | - | TRBV2 | CASSKGLVSNQPQHF | TGTGCCAGCAGTAAAGGGCTCGTGAGCAATCAGCCCCAGCATTTT